The rows below give T cell receptor beta chains drawn from one sample of a study of cytomegalovirus exposure and HLA in healthy donors. TCRdb keeps only in-frame clones here, not all; method: immunoSEQ multiplex PCR. The sample table includes fewer than 130,000 clones. Sequenced: PBMCs. The source is a man in his fifties or sixties in good health and CMV-seronegative. Each CDR3 is given with its conserved first and last residue. The D gene is left open where the match is weak.

V	J	D	CDR3	DNA
TRBV2	TRBJ1-6	.	CASGGSDQTLF	TGTGCCAGCGGAGGATCGGATCAAACTCTTTTT
TRBV7-2	TRBJ2-7	.	CASSTQATSPEQYF	TGTGCCAGCAGCACACAGGCCACTTCGCCGGAGCAGTACTTC
TRBV5-4	TRBJ1-6	TRBD1	CASSLEGGQGSTPLHF	TGTGCCAGCAGCTTGGAAGGGGGACAGGGTTCCACACCCCTCCACTTT
TRBV9	TRBJ2-7	TRBD1	CASSPGGPYEQYF	TGTGCCAGCAGCCCAGGGGGTCCCTACGAGCAGTACTTC
TRBV29-1	TRBJ2-7	.	CSVGHGDNAYEQYF	TGCAGCGTTGGCCATGGGGACAACGCCTACGAGCAGTACTTC
TRBV19	TRBJ1-2	TRBD1	CASSRSRHRGNDYGYTF	TGTGCCAGTAGCCGCTCCCGACACAGGGGGAATGACTATGGCTACACCTTC
TRBV6-4	TRBJ2-1	TRBD2	CASSKEAGVSEQFF	TGTGCCAGCAGTAAGGAAGCGGGAGTAAGTGAGCAGTTCTTC
TRBV28	TRBJ1-2	TRBD1	CASSTGAANYGYTF	TGTGCCAGCAGCACAGGGGCGGCAAACTATGGCTACACCTTC
TRBV15	TRBJ2-1	.	CATRKDYEQFF	TGTGCCACCAGAAAAGACTATGAGCAGTTCTTC
TRBV6-5	TRBJ2-3	.	CASSYNNKGTDTQYF	TGTGCCAGCAGTTACAACAATAAGGGGACAGATACGCAGTATTTT
TRBV4-3	TRBJ2-7	.	CASSQELSYEQYF	TGCGCCAGCAGCCAAGAACTCTCCTACGAGCAGTACTTC
TRBV27	TRBJ1-1	.	CASSTTSTANTEAFF	TGTGCCAGCAGTACGACATCCACAGCGAACACTGAAGCTTTCTTT
TRBV7-2	TRBJ2-1	TRBD1	CASSSGQGTYNEQFF	TGTGCCAGCAGCTCGGGACAGGGTACCTACAATGAGCAGTTCTTC
TRBV4-3	TRBJ2-7	.	CASSQDRSRHEQYF	TGCGCCAGCAGCCAAGATAGGAGTCGCCACGAGCAGTACTTC
TRBV6-5	TRBJ2-7	TRBD2	CASSYSELAGVGEQYF	TGTGCCAGCAGTTACTCGGAACTAGCGGGAGTCGGGGAGCAGTACTTC
TRBV19	TRBJ2-7	TRBD1	CASSNLQGYEQYF	TGTGCCAGTAGCAACTTACAGGGGTACGAGCAGTACTTC
TRBV7-6	TRBJ1-1	.	CASSLGPTGTEAFF	TGTGCCAGCAGCTTAGGCCCAACTGGCACTGAAGCTTTCTTT
TRBV11-2	TRBJ1-2	.	CASGGTGTGYGYTF	TGTGCCAGCGGGGGCACAGGGACCGGCTATGGCTACACCTTC
TRBV18	TRBJ2-3	.	CASSPRDSRTDTQYF	TGTGCCAGCTCACCGCGGGACAGCCGCACAGATACGCAGTATTTT
TRBV7-2	TRBJ2-1	TRBD2	CASSSPLAGTYNEQFF	TGTGCCAGCAGCTCACCACTAGCGGGCACCTACAATGAGCAGTTCTTC
TRBV6-4	TRBJ1-2	.	CASSDSGGNYGYTF	TGTGCCAGCAGTGACTCGGGGGGAAACTATGGCTACACCTTC
TRBV2	TRBJ2-7	TRBD2	CASRPSGRIYEQYF	TGTGCCAGCAGGCCTAGCGGGAGGATCTACGAGCAGTACTTC
TRBV19	TRBJ1-1	.	CASIPLLTFF	TGTGCCAGTATCCCCTTATTAACTTTCTTT
TRBV6-5	TRBJ1-2	.	CASSYSGNYGYTF	TGTGCCAGCAGTTACTCCGGGAACTATGGCTACACCTTC
TRBV11-3	TRBJ2-1	.	CASSLTVIYEQFF	TGTGCCAGCAGCTTAACAGTAATTTATGAGCAGTTCTTC
TRBV19	TRBJ1-2	.	CASSWGPGQPRGGYTF	TGTGCCAGTAGTTGGGGCCCCGGACAACCTAGAGGAGGCTACACCTTC
TRBV5-1	TRBJ2-1	TRBD2	CASSIIAGVSHEQFF	TGCGCCAGCAGCATAATAGCGGGAGTATCTCATGAGCAGTTCTTC
TRBV9	TRBJ1-2	.	CASSVGTGSIYGYTF	TGTGCCAGCAGCGTAGGAACAGGGTCTATCTATGGCTACACCTTC
TRBV19	TRBJ1-5	.	CASSIDSARDQPQHF	TGTGCCAGTAGTATAGATTCAGCCCGGGATCAGCCCCAGCATTTT
TRBV7-2	TRBJ2-5	.	CASSLGGTAETQYF	TGTGCCAGCAGCTTAGGGGGGACTGCAGAGACCCAGTACTTC
TRBV6-5	TRBJ1-5	.	CASSYSGDSNQPQHF	TGTGCCAGCAGTTACTCAGGGGATAGCAATCAGCCCCAGCATTTT
TRBV9	TRBJ1-3	.	CASSLTWASGGNTIYF	TGTGCCAGCAGCCTGACTTGGGCGAGCGGGGGAAACACCATATATTTT
TRBV6-6	TRBJ1-1	.	CASRMGVNTEAFF	TGTGCCAGCAGGATGGGAGTTAACACTGAAGCTTTCTTT
TRBV6-1	TRBJ2-5	.	CASSPGIRETQYF	TGTGCCAGCAGCCCGGGGATTAGAGAGACCCAGTACTTC
TRBV12-5	TRBJ1-5	.	CASLNQPQHF	TGTGCTAGCCTGAATCAGCCCCAGCATTTT
TRBV15	TRBJ1-5	.	CATSRGFTGQPQHF	TGTGCCACCAGCAGAGGTTTTACGGGTCAGCCCCAGCATTTT
TRBV6-5	TRBJ2-2	TRBD2	CASSTGLAGAGELFF	TGTGCCAGCAGCACGGGACTAGCGGGAGCCGGGGAGCTGTTTTTT
TRBV7-5	TRBJ2-7	.	CARTLEHTLIF	TGTGCCAGAACCCTAGAGCATACCCTAATCTTC
TRBV19	TRBJ1-3	.	CASRRVGDSGNTIYF	TGTGCCAGTAGGCGGGTTGGCGACTCTGGAAACACCATATATTTT
TRBV7-8	TRBJ2-7	TRBD2	CASSSSGTNYEQYF	TGTGCCAGCAGTTCTAGCGGGACAAACTACGAGCAGTACTTC
TRBV7-9	TRBJ2-1	TRBD2	CASSLEIAGGEQFF	TGTGCCAGCAGCTTAGAGATAGCGGGAGGGGAGCAGTTCTTC
TRBV6-1	TRBJ1-1	.	CASLVRNTEAFF	TGTGCCAGCTTAGTGCGGAACACTGAAGCTTTCTTT
TRBV7-2	TRBJ2-1	TRBD2	CASSSRRVLAGGYNEQFF	TGTGCCAGCAGCTCCCGACGGGTACTAGCGGGGGGGTACAATGAGCAGTTCTTC